This TCR beta chain was obtained from a study of CD8+ T cells in alopecia areata. Sequencing relied on a cDNA template that was reverse transcribed from extracted RNA. The protocol was immunoSEQ multiplex PCR, while the TCRdb copy is restricted to in-frame clones and leaves out a portion. The sample yields 95,000 to 150,000 clones, around 50% seen once. Study-level points and caveats: Compared with mice, patients displayed less clear TCR sharing, possibly for HLA-related reasons.

Note on this clone: Its cognate antigen is unknown.

Specimens obtained from alopecia areata patients comprised lesional scalp punch biopsies and peripheral blood. Germline CDR1 SQVTM, CDR2 ANQGSEA. V was shortened by 5 bases and J by 0 bases, with 12 bases between the two germline ends. The CDR3 consists of 14 residues. The rearrangement joins TRBV29-1 to TRBJ2-3; D ambiguous. The sequence was obtained from a human donor with alopecia areata. Sequencing input: NKG2D-low CD8+ T cells sorted from blood. The DNA of the CDR3 is TGCAGCGTTAAAGGGCCGTGGAGCACAGATACGCAGTATTTT. Translation: CSVKGPWSTDTQYF.